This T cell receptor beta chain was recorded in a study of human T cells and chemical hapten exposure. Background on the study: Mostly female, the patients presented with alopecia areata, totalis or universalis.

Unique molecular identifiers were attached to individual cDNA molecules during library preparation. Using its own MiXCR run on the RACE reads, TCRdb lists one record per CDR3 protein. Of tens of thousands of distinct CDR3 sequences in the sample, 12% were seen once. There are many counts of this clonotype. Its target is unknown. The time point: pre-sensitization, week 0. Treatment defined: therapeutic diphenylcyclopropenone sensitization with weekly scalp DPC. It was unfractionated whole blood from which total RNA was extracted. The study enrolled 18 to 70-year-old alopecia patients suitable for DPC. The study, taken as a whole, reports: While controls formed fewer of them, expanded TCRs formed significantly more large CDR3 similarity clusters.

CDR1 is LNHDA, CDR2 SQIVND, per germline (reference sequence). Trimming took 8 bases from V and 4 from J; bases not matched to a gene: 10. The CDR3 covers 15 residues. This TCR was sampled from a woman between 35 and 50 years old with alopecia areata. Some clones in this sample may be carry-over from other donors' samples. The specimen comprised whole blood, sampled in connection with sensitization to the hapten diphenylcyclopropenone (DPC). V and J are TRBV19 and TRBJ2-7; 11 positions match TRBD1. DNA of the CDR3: TGTGCCAGTTCCCGAAAGGACAGGGGGCCTTACGAGCAGTACTTC. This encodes CASSRKDRGPYEQYF.